A selection of T cell receptor beta chains follows, all from one sample in a study of tumor-infiltrating lymphocytes in oesophageal squamous cell carcinoma. In TCRdb, the PCR reads were re-called with MiXCR into one record per CDR3 protein. This table has about 21,000 distinct CDR3 sequences, around two fifths appearing once. Material for sequencing was esophageal tumor tissue. The source is a male donor with esophageal squamous cell carcinoma. The CDR3 runs from the conserved cysteine through the conserved F or W. The order of the fields is V gene, clone size, J gene, D gene, CDR3 DNA, CDR3 protein. The D gene is left open where the match is weak. Not every row has a clone size; where given, it reads once, few, many or a size class.

V: TRBV11-2
size: .
J: TRBJ2-3
D: .
DNA: TGTGCCAGCAGCCGGACCCTCCCAGATACGCAGTATTTT
CDR3: CASSRTLPDTQYF

V: TRBV10-3
size: .
J: TRBJ2-5
D: .
DNA: TGTGCCATCAGTGACCCTCAAGCCGGGATAAAGCAGTACTTC
CDR3: CAISDPQAGIKQYF

V: TRBV7-3
size: .
J: TRBJ2-2
D: .
DNA: TGTGCCAGCAGCTTGGGGCCCACGCTGTTTTTT
CDR3: CASSLGPTLFF

V: TRBV20-1
size: few
J: TRBJ1-2
D: TRBD1
DNA: TGCAGTGCTAGAGATTTTGGACAGGGGGGAGGCTACACCTTC
CDR3: CSARDFGQGGGYTF

V: TRBV30
size: few
J: TRBJ2-6
D: TRBD1
DNA: TGTGCCTGGATTGGCAGGGGGACTGGGGCCAACGTCCTGACTTTC
CDR3: CAWIGRGTGANVLTF

V: TRBV6-8
size: .
J: TRBJ2-5
D: TRBD2
DNA: TGTGCCAGCAGACCCGGGACTAGGCATCGTGAGACCCAGTACTTC
CDR3: CASRPGTRHRETQYF

V: TRBV12-3/TRBV12-4
size: .
J: TRBJ2-6
D: .
DNA: TGTGCCAGCAGTTTAGGGGATTTTGGGGCCAACGTCCTGACTTTC
CDR3: CASSLGDFGANVLTF

V: TRBV11-1
size: many
J: TRBJ2-3
D: .
DNA: TGTGCCAGCCGCCGCGGCACAGATACGCAGTATTTT
CDR3: CASRRGTDTQYF

V: TRBV19
size: many
J: TRBJ2-7
D: TRBD1
DNA: TGTGCCAGTAGTACCCGGGACAGGGGATCCTACGAGCAGTACTTC
CDR3: CASSTRDRGSYEQYF

V: TRBV6-6
size: many
J: TRBJ1-4
D: .
DNA: TGTGCCAGCAGTTACTCTCGGGGGAGTGGGAAGGAAAAACTGTTTTTT
CDR3: CASSYSRGSGKEKLFF

V: TRBV12-3/TRBV12-4
size: many
J: TRBJ1-5
D: TRBD1
DNA: TGTGCCAGCAGTTTGGGACAGAGATATAGCAATCAGCCCCAGCATTTT
CDR3: CASSLGQRYSNQPQHF

V: TRBV28
size: .
J: TRBJ1-4
D: .
DNA: TGTGCCAGCAGTCCCCTTATGGTCAGGGGCTACGTTGAAAAACTGTTTTTT
CDR3: CASSPLMVRGYVEKLFF

V: TRBV7-3
size: .
J: TRBJ2-3
D: .
DNA: TGTGCCAGCAGCCTGGACCTTGAAAATGAGCAGTATTTT
CDR3: CASSLDLENEQYF

V: TRBV5-3
size: many
J: TRBJ2-5
D: .
DNA: TGTGCCAGCAAAACAGTCCAAGAGACCCAGTACTTC
CDR3: CASKTVQETQYF

V: TRBV7-6
size: once
J: TRBJ2-2
D: TRBD1
DNA: TGTGCCAGCAGCTTAAGGGCTCCGACAGGGGGCACCGGGGAGCTGTTTTTT
CDR3: CASSLRAPTGGTGELFF

V: TRBV6-1
size: .
J: TRBJ2-1
D: TRBD1
DNA: TGTGCCAGCTTCGACAGGGACAATGAGCAGTTCTTC
CDR3: CASFDRDNEQFF

V: TRBV20-1
size: many
J: TRBJ2-1
D: .
DNA: TGCAGTGCTAGGAGCCTAGATAACAATGAGCAGTTCTTC
CDR3: CSARSLDNNEQFF

V: TRBV15
size: .
J: TRBJ2-5
D: TRBD2
DNA: TGTGCCACCAGCAACCCGGGACTAGCGGGAGAGGTGGAAGAGACCCAGTACTTC
CDR3: CATSNPGLAGEVEETQYF

V: TRBV7-8
size: .
J: TRBJ2-7
D: .
DNA: TGTGCCAGCAGCCCCACAGAAGGTTGGTACGAGCAGTACTTC
CDR3: CASSPTEGWYEQYF

V: TRBV7-2
size: .
J: TRBJ1-5
D: TRBD1
DNA: TGTGCCAGCAGCTTCGATGGACAGGGGTTCTATCAGCCCCAGCATTTT
CDR3: CASSFDGQGFYQPQHF

V: TRBV10-3
size: .
J: TRBJ2-7
D: TRBD2
DNA: TGTGCCATCAGTGCGGGACTAGCGGTCACCCCCGAGCAGTACTTC
CDR3: CAISAGLAVTPEQYF

V: TRBV11-2
size: many
J: TRBJ2-1
D: .
DNA: TGTGCCAGCATCCCCCCCGGGGGAGCGGTCTACGAGCAGTTCTTC
CDR3: CASIPPGGAVYEQFF